The 27 T cell receptor beta chains in this list originate from one sample, sequenced in a study of blood T cell repertoires in COVID-19. Generated by immunoSEQ multiplex PCR, the TCRdb table keeps only in-frame clones and is missing some. The table lists hundreds of thousands of clones, more than 70% of them singletons. Material: peripheral blood. The source of these receptors is a woman aged 80 or over with COVID-19, enrolled during active disease.

This chain joins TRBV5-4 and TRBJ2-1, with 10 nucleotides matching TRBD2. The germline CDR1 and CDR2 sequences are SGHNT and YYREEE (reference sequence). Unmatched junction bases numbered 8, after V lost 2 bases and J lost 9 bases. The CDR3 contains 15 residues. The CDR3 is CASSFGLAERGEQFF. DNA of the CDR3: TGTGCCAGCAGCTTCGGACTAGCGGAAAGGGGTGAGCAGTTCTTC.

The rearrangement uses TRBV5-5 and TRBJ2-3; the match to TRBD1 covers 8 bases. Looked up from germline, CDR1 is SGHKS and CDR2 is YYEKEE (reference sequence). With 4 bases clipped from V and 6 bases from J, the junction kept 10 bases outside the gene matches. The length of the CDR3 is 15 residues. In nucleotides, the CDR3 is TGTGCCAGCAGCAGGGACAGGACACCCCCGGATACGCAGTATTTT. Translated, it gives CASSRDRTPPDTQYF.

The chain has TRBV12-3 or TRBV12-4 and TRBJ1-2; D may be TRBD1 (6 bases). The CDR3 covers 13 residues. Trimming shortened V by 7 bases and J by 6 bases, and 15 bases separated the two germline ends. Written as DNA, the CDR3 is TGTGCCAGCACCCACAGGGAACTAGATGGCTACACCTTC. It codes for CASTHRELDGYTF.

The chain has TRBV3-1 (or the pseudogene TRBV3-2) and TRBJ1-1; no clear D gene. V was clipped by 5 bases and J by 2 bases, with 15 bases between them. CDR1 LGHDT and CDR2 YNNKEL come from the germline V gene (reference sequence). This CDR3 is 15 amino acids long. CDR3: CASSGVYRGNTEAFF. The CDR3 DNA reads as TGTGCCAGCAGCGGTGTCTACCGGGGAAACACTGAAGCTTTCTTT.

Here the CDR3 reads CASSRGPRGGSTDTQYF. The CDR3 DNA reads as TGTGCCAGCAGCAGGGGGCCTAGAGGGGGAAGCACAGATACGCAGTATTTT. The chain links TRBV3-1 (or the pseudogene TRBV3-2) to TRBJ2-3; 7 positions match TRBD1. V lost 5 bases, J lost 0 bases, and 11 bases stayed unmatched. The V gene's germline CDR1 is LGHDT and CDR2 YNNKEL (reference sequence). The CDR3 covers 17 residues.

This sequence joins TRBV18 and TRBJ2-7; D remains unclear. The CDR3 contains 13 residues. The V end was cut by 6 bases, the J end by 1 base, with 10 bases between. Germline V gene data show CDR1 as KGHSH and CDR2 as LQKENI. The CDR3 DNA reads as TGTGCCAGCTCTCCTAACTTATCCTACGAGCAGTACGTC. Protein product: CASSPNLSYEQYV.

This sequence joins TRBV6-5 and TRBJ1-2; 11 bases are shared with TRBD1. The V gene end was trimmed by 7 bases and the J gene end by 6 bases; junction bases not matched to a gene: 10. Germline CDR1 reads MNHEY; CDR2 reads SVGAGI. This CDR3 is built from 15 residues. DNA for the CDR3: TGTGCCAGCACTAAGACCGGGACAGGGGGTCATGGCTACACCTTC. Protein sequence: CASTKTGTGGHGYTF.

This clone was seen a few times. The V and J genes are TRBV2 and TRBJ1-4; D perhaps matches TRBD1 (5 bases). The CDR3 is 14 amino acids. V was cut by 6 bases and J by 5 bases, with 13 bases left in between. Germline-derived CDR1 and CDR2 are SNHLY and FYNNEI. The CDR3 DNA reads TGTGCCAGCAGCCAACAAGGGGTGAATGAAAAACTGTTTTTT. It codes for CASSQQGVNEKLFF.

Written as DNA, the CDR3 is TGTGCCAGCTCACCACCGGGACAGGGGGCCAATGAGCAGTTCTTC. Translated: CASSPPGQGANEQFF. The rearrangement joins TRBV18 to TRBJ2-1, with TRBD1 matching over 12 bases. Trimming at V came to 0 bases and at J to 6 bases, leaving 0 bases not matched to a gene. This CDR3 spans 15 amino acids. The germline V gene encodes CDR1 KGHSH and CDR2 LQKENI. Full variable domain (rest looked up from reference TRBV18 and TRBJ2-1): NAGVMQNPRHLVRRRGQEARLRCSPMKGHSHVYWYRQLPEEGLKFMVYLQKENIIDESGMPKERFSAEFPKEGPSILRIQQVVRGDSAAYFCASSPPGQGANEQFFGPGTRLTVL.

This chain connects TRBV19 to TRBJ2-3; 8 bases match TRBD1. The CDR3 covers 13 residues. V was clipped by 11 bases and J by 7 bases; unmatched bases: 11. The germline CDR1 and CDR2 sequences are LNHDA and SQIVND (reference sequence). The CDR3 nucleotides read TGTGCCGTTAGAGACAGGGGAGTGAATACGCAGTATTTT. It is translated as CAVRDRGVNTQYF.

The chain employs TRBV28 and TRBJ1-3; 10 positions agree with TRBD1. The J segment lost 4 bases and the V segment lost 8 bases, leaving 2 bases of the junction unmatched. The germline gives CDR1 MDHEN, CDR2 SYDVKM. The CDR3 is 13 amino acids. In DNA, the CDR3 is TGTGCCAGCCGGGACAGGGGAGGAAACACCATATATTTT. It yields the protein CASRDRGGNTIYF.

The rearrangement joins TRBV3-1 (or the pseudogene TRBV3-2) to TRBJ2-7; tentatively, D is TRBD1 (6 bases). Trimming cost V 1 base and J 1 base, with 11 bases left between them. The CDR3 length is 15 residues. Germline V lookup: CDR1 LGHDT, CDR2 YNNKEL (reference sequence). This chain's CDR3 is CASSQATGPSYEQYF. As DNA, the CDR3 is TGTGCCAGCAGCCAAGCAACAGGGCCTTCCTACGAGCAGTACTTC.

The chain is built from TRBV9 and TRBJ1-1; a weak D match, TRBD1 (6 bases). Germline V gene lookup returns CDR1 SGDLS and CDR2 YYNGEE. The germline V and J ends were trimmed by 4 bases and 1 base, with 14 bases remaining between them. This CDR3 spans 15 amino acids. CDR3 region: CASSNNGQPNTEAFF. In nucleotides, the CDR3 is TGTGCCAGCAGCAATAACGGACAGCCGAACACTGAAGCTTTCTTT.

This chain uses TRBV7-5 with TRBJ1-4; the table's D gene call, TRBD1, was not cross checked with the DNA. TRBV7-5 has pseudogene status. The CDR3 runs to 17 residues. The CDR3 here is CARSLAQGPLCNEKLFF. For the CDR3, the DNA is TGTGCCAGAAGCTTAGCCCAGGGCCCGTTATGCAATGAAAAACTGTTTTTT.

V gene TRBV5-1 combines with J gene TRBJ1-2; D ambiguous. V was clipped by 7 bases and J by 5 bases, with 15 bases between them. This CDR3 region has 13 residues. Germline lookup yields CDR1 SGHRS and CDR2 YFSETQ. CDR3 region: CASASSTPYGYTF. DNA of the CDR3: TGCGCCAGCGCCTCTTCAACTCCATATGGCTACACCTTC.

The genes are TRBV19 and TRBJ1-6, with D possibly TRBD1 on 5 matching bases. V lost 5 bases and J lost 6, with 17 bases in between. Germline V lookup: CDR1 LNHDA, CDR2 SQIVND (reference sequence). The CDR3 spans 16 residues. The CDR3 sequence: CASSASGRNVNSPLHF. The CDR3 DNA reads TGTGCCAGTAGTGCGTCAGGGAGGAATGTTAATTCACCCCTCCACTTT.

This chain joins TRBV11-2 and TRBJ1-1; TRBD1 is a possible D gene (5 bases). CDR1 and CDR2 from the germline V gene are SGHAT and FQNNGV. Deletions cut 4 bases from V and 0 bases from J, with 15 bases between. The CDR3 is made up of 16 amino acids. Here the CDR3 DNA reads TGTGCCAGCAGCTCCAACCGTCTAGGGGTGAACACTGAAGCTTTCTTT. Amino acid sequence: CASSSNRLGVNTEAFF. The variable domain in full, with the rest retrieved from reference TRBV11-2 and TRBJ1-1, is EAGVAQSPRYKIIEKRQSVAFWCNPISGHATLYWYQQILGQGPKLLIQFQNNGVVDDSQLPKDRFSAERLKGVDSTLKIQPAKLEDSAVYLCASSSNRLGVNTEAFFGQGTRLTVV.

The chain recombines TRBV19 with TRBJ1-6; 7 bases fit TRBD1. V lost 5 bases and J lost 6; bases outside the gene matches: 4. Looked up from germline, CDR1 is LNHDA and CDR2 is SQIVND (reference sequence). This CDR3 has 14 residues. In DNA form, the CDR3 reads TGTGCCAGTAGTTCCGGGACAGCTAATTCACCCCTCCACTTT. This encodes CASSSGTANSPLHF.

The J gene is TRBJ1-2, the V gene TRBV5-3; tentative D call: TRBD1 (5 bases). TRBV5-3 is marked as an open reading frame, function uncertain. V was clipped by 0 bases and J by 8 bases, with 8 bases between them. The CDR3 extends over 12 amino acids. CDR3 sequence: CARSLGRGGYTF. The DNA of the CDR3 is TGTGCCAGAAGCTTGGGGAGGGGAGGCTACACCTTC.

V gene TRBV14 combines with J gene TRBJ2-1; TRBD1 matches at 11 bases. Germline-derived CDR1 and CDR2 are SGHDN and FVKESK. V was pared by 2 bases and J by 7 bases, with 4 bases of the junction left unmatched. The CDR3 extends over 15 amino acids. CDR3 DNA sequence: TGTGCCAGCAGCCAAAGGACAGGGGGCATGAATGAGCAGTTCTTC. Amino acids: CASSQRTGGMNEQFF.

This chain uses TRBV5-5 with TRBJ2-7, with TRBD2 as a possible D gene (6 bases). V was clipped by 4 bases and J by 2 bases, with 13 bases between them. The CDR3 totals 14 residues. Germline V lookup: CDR1 SGHKS, CDR2 YYEKEE (reference sequence). The chain's CDR3 is CASSRDLPAYEQYF. In DNA form, the CDR3 reads TGTGCCAGCAGCCGGGACTTACCCGCCTACGAGCAGTACTTC. Using reference TRBV5-5 and TRBJ2-7 for the parts outside the CDR3, the full variable domain is DAGVTQSPTHLIKTRGQQVTLRCSPISGHKSVSWYQQVLGQGPQFIFQYYEKEERGRGNFPDRFSARQFPNYSSELNVNALLLGDSALYLCASSRDLPAYEQYFGPGTRLTVT.

The rearrangement joins TRBV28 to TRBJ2-5, with D perhaps TRBD1 (6 bases). Germline-derived CDR1 and CDR2 are MDHEN and SYDVKM. Trimming cost V 6 bases and J 5 bases, with 13 bases left between them. There are 13 residues in the CDR3. CDR3 sequence: CASSLGHSETQYF. The CDR3 DNA follows: TGTGCCAGCAGCCTGGGACATAGCGAGACCCAGTACTTC.

This clone was counted many times. The J gene is TRBJ2-3, the V gene TRBV10-3; 16 bases align to TRBD2. This CDR3 is 19 amino acids long. With V trimmed by 6 bases and J by 6 bases, 15 bases remained unmatched. The germline V gene encodes CDR1 ENHRY and CDR2 SYGVKD. Written as DNA, the CDR3 is TGTGCCATCAGCCTCACCGGGACTAGCGGGGGGGAGTCCAGGGATACGCAGTATTTT. Protein product: CAISLTGTSGGESRDTQYF.

The chain joins TRBV10-1 to TRBJ2-5; a possible D gene is TRBD2 (6 bases). The CDR3 consists of 15 residues. Trimming stripped 6 bases from V and 4 bases from J, with 18 bases between. In germline, CDR1 is WNHNN, CDR2 SYGVQD (reference sequence). Written as DNA, the CDR3 is TGCGCCAGCAGCGAGACTCAGGGACTGGCAGAGACCCAGTACTTC. Its translation is CASSETQGLAETQYF.

In nucleotides, the CDR3 is TGTGCCAGCAGGAACCGGAATTCACCCCTCCACTTT. Its protein is CASRNRNSPLHF. The chain is built from TRBV27 and TRBJ1-6; D gene uncertain. The CDR3 is 12 amino acids. Trimming stripped 6 bases from V and 7 bases from J, with 7 bases between. In germline, CDR1 is MNHEY, CDR2 SMNVEV (reference sequence).

CDR3 sequence: CASSPVAGGPDTQYF. CDR3 DNA sequence: TGTGCCAGCTCTCCGGTCGCGGGGGGGCCGGATACGCAGTATTTT. The chain combines TRBV18 with TRBJ2-3, with 9 bases identical to TRBD2. J lost 6 bases, V lost 6 bases, and 10 bases had no gene match. CDR1 and CDR2 (germline): KGHSH, LQKENI. The CDR3 is made up of 15 amino acids.

The J gene is TRBJ1-5, the V gene TRBV28, with D possibly TRBD1 on 5 matching bases. Germline CDR1 MDHEN, CDR2 SYDVKM. Trimming took 7 bases from V and 4 from J, leaving 8 bases between them. The CDR3 loop spans 12 amino acids. DNA for the CDR3: TGTGCCAGCAATTACAGGAATCAGCCCCAGCATTTT. Protein: CASNYRNQPQHF. The complete variable domain, with remaining parts taken from reference TRBV28 and TRBJ1-5, reads DVKVTQSSRYLVKRTGEKVFLECVQDMDHENMFWYRQDPGLGLRLIYFSYDVKMKEKGDIPEGYSVSREKKERFSLILESASTNQTSMYLCASNYRNQPQHFGDGTRLSIL.